One and the same sample provided the 11 T cell receptor beta chains below, sequenced in a study of cytomegalovirus exposure and HLA in healthy donors. The PCR employed 60 Vbeta primers together with 13 Jbeta primers. The table came from immunoSEQ multiplex PCR; TCRdb's copy has only in-frame clones and leaves some out. The sample yields around 64,000 clones, around 82% seen once. Sequencing was done on a sample of PBMCs. These receptors all come from a man aged 18-30 years in good health and CMV-seropositive.

This chain connects TRBV2 to TRBJ1-2, with a possible D match to TRBD1 (6 bases). Germline values: CDR1 SNHLY, CDR2 FYNNEI. Trimming removed 6 bases at V and 6 bases at J, with 17 bases between. The CDR3 runs to 14 residues. In DNA, the CDR3 is TGTGCCAGCAGAGACCTACAGGGTAGGGATGGCTACACCTTC. Residues: CASRDLQGRDGYTF.

The V call is TRBV4-1, the J call TRBJ1-2; possible D gene TRBD1, 6 bases. Germline V gives CDR1 MGHRA, CDR2 YSYEKL. The CDR3 sequence is 15 residues long. Trimming removed 0 bases at V and 7 bases at J, with 15 bases between. CDR3 in DNA: TGCGCCAGCAGCCAAGAGGCAACAGGGAGAAGTGGCTACACCTTC. This sequence encodes CASSQEATGRSGYTF.

V usage is TRBV7-9 and J usage is TRBJ1-1; possibly TRBD1 for D (6 bases). This CDR3 has 14 amino acids. Per the germline V gene, CDR1 is SEHNR and CDR2 is FQNEAQ (reference sequence). The V end was cut by 5 bases, the J end by 10 bases, with 20 bases between. The CDR3 nucleotides read TGTGCCAGCAGCCCCGTTGGGCAGGGGCCCAGAGCTTTCTTT. Translating gives CASSPVGQGPRAFF.

This clone was seen only a few times. This chain joins TRBV29-1 and TRBJ2-4; the D gene is possibly TRBD1 (6 bases). The germline CDR1 and CDR2 sequences are SQVTM and ANQGSEA. The V gene lost 3 bases and the J gene lost 8 bases, with 14 bases spanning the gap. The CDR3 spans 13 residues. CDR3 protein: CSVDMGAGDIQYF. CDR3 DNA sequence: TGCAGCGTTGATATGGGGGCAGGGGACATTCAGTACTTC.

This chain joins TRBV6-5 and TRBJ1-2, with TRBD1 matching 7 bases. The germline V gene has CDR1 MNHEY and CDR2 SVGAGI. The CDR3 runs 15 residues. V was pared by 0 bases and J by 4 bases, with 5 bases of the junction left unmatched. CDR3 nucleotides: TGTGCCAGCAGTTACTCGAGACAGGGCGGCTATGGCTACACCTTC. Protein: CASSYSRQGGYGYTF.

This clone was found a few times. This rearrangement joins TRBV7-2 to TRBJ2-7; 9 bases align to TRBD2. Germline V gene data show CDR1 as SGHTA and CDR2 as FQGNSA. CDR3 length: 15 residues. The trim removed 4 bases at V and 4 bases at J, leaving 8 bases unmatched. CDR3 protein: CASSWAAGGQYEQYF. The CDR3 nucleotides read TGTGCCAGCAGCTGGGCGGCGGGGGGGCAGTACGAGCAGTACTTC.

This rearrangement joins TRBV6-5 to TRBJ1-2; tentative D call: TRBD1 (6 bases). The CDR3 sequence is 14 residues long. With 6 bases removed from V and 1 base from J, the gap between germline ends came to 12 bases. Germline CDR1 and CDR2: MNHEY and SVGAGI. CDR3 sequence (DNA): TGTGCCAGCAGCACAGGGATTTTTAACTATGGCTACACCTTC. Amino acid sequence: CASSTGIFNYGYTF.

This clone was picked up a small number of times. This chain joins TRBV5-4 and TRBJ1-4; 7 bases map to TRBD1. The CDR3 consists of 15 residues. Germline-derived CDR1 and CDR2 are SGHNT and YYREEE (reference sequence). Trimming removed 4 bases from V and 8 bases from J; junction bases left unmatched: 11. CDR3 region: CASSLRTGGGEKLFF. The CDR3 DNA reads TGTGCCAGCAGCCTCCGGACAGGCGGTGGGGAAAAACTGTTTTTT.

The CDR3 sequence is CAISDRQGDSYNEQFF. DNA for the CDR3: TGTGCCATCAGTGATAGGCAAGGGGACTCCTACAATGAGCAGTTCTTC. The chain joins TRBV10-3 to TRBJ2-1, with D possibly TRBD1 on 5 matching bases. Germline CDR1 ENHRY, CDR2 SYGVKD. V shed 3 bases and J shed 0 bases, with 12 bases lying between them. The CDR3 is 16 amino acids.

The chain links TRBV7-9 to TRBJ2-7, with TRBD1 matching 7 bases. This CDR3 has 15 residues. Germline V gene data show CDR1 as SEHNR and CDR2 as FQNEAQ (reference sequence). V was pared by 5 bases and J by 5 bases, with 12 bases of the junction left unmatched. Here the CDR3 DNA reads TGTGCCAGCAGCCCCCTGGACAGGTCCGGGGACGAGCAGTACTTC. Translating gives CASSPLDRSGDEQYF.

This chain joins TRBV5-1 and TRBJ1-6, with D unclear. Trimming left V 0 bases short and J 7 bases short, with 14 bases between. Germline loops: CDR1 SGHRS, CDR2 YFSETQ. The CDR3 sequence is 16 residues long. DNA for the CDR3: TGCGCCAGCAGCTTGGATACGGGAACGAGCAATTCACCCCTCCACTTT. Translated: CASSLDTGTSNSPLHF.